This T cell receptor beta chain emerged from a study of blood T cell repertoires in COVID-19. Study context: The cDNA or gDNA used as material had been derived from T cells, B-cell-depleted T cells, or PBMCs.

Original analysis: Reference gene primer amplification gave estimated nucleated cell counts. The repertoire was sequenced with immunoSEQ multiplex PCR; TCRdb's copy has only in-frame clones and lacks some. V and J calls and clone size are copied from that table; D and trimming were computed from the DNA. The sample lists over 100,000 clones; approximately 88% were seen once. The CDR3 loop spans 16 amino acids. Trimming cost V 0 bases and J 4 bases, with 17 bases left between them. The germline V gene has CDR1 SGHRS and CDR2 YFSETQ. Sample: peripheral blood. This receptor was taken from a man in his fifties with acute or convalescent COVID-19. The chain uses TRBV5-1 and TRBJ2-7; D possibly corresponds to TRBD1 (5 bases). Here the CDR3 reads CASSLGGLGRVYEQYF. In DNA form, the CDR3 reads TGCGCCAGCAGCTTGGGAGGTTTGGGCAGGGTGTACGAGCAGTACTTC.